This paragraph covers one TCR beta chain sequence. The antigen remains undetermined. Just one base apart from a much larger clone, this may be a read error. V dropped 4 bases and J dropped 9 bases, with 13 bases sitting between them. Looked up from germline, CDR1 is MNHEY and CDR2 is SVGEGT. The CDR3 extends over 13 amino acids. The entry originates in a study of blood T cells in healthy people across ages. Primers used in a second PCR of roughly 7 to 11 cycles were a sample-barcoded 5' primer and a J-beta primer mix. Each sample yielded at least 3 million CDR3-containing paired-end reads. TCRdb analysed the 5' RACE reads with MiXCR anew, one entry per CDR3 protein. The sample yields approximately 1,700,000 distinct CDR3 sequences, around 42% seen once. Whole-study findings and limits: The lack of PBMC sorting stopped any conclusive naive versus antigen-experienced comparison.

The sample taken for sequencing was blood. This receptor was obtained from a human donor in good health. V is TRBV6-2 or TRBV6-3 and J is TRBJ1-5; the D is unclear. The CDR3 nucleotides read TGTGCCAGCAGTTCAGATCAGTATCGGCCCCAGCATTTT. Translation: CASSSDQYRPQHF.